Listed below are T cell receptor beta chains from one sample, sequenced in a study of T cell responses to AZD1222 COVID-19 vaccine. TCRdb's copy holds only in-frame clones and misses some; the assay was immunoSEQ multiplex PCR. This table holds some 140,000 clones, about 92% found once. The sample consisted of peripheral blood, taken on day 0 of AZD1222 vaccination. These receptors were collected from an adult in good health. Each CDR3 is given with its conserved first and last residue. The D gene is left open where the match is weak. Expanded clones get a size class; other rows say once, few or many, or leave the size out.

J: TRBJ1-2; V: TRBV3-1/TRBV3-2; size: NA; D: NA; DNA: TGTGCCAGCAGCCACGAGTTGTCCGGCTACACCTTC; CDR3: CASSHELSGYTF
J: TRBJ1-1; V: TRBV7-2; size: NA; D: TRBD1; DNA: TGTGCCAGCAGCCCACAGGGGACTAACACTGAAGCTTTCTTT; CDR3: CASSPQGTNTEAFF
J: TRBJ1-1; V: TRBV5-1; size: NA; D: TRBD1; DNA: TGCGCCAGCAGCTTGGACGGCGCAGGGGGGAACACTGAAGCTTTCTTT; CDR3: CASSLDGAGGNTEAFF
J: TRBJ1-6; V: TRBV21-1; size: NA; D: NA; DNA: TGTGCCAGACGACAGGGTGAGGGTAATTCACCCCTCCACTTT; CDR3: CARRQGEGNSPLHF
J: TRBJ1-2; V: TRBV19; size: NA; D: NA; DNA: TGTGCCAGTAACAATCGAATCCCGGGAGGATACAATAACTATGGCTACACCTTC; CDR3: CASNNRIPGGYNNYGYTF
J: TRBJ2-3; V: TRBV5-1; size: NA; D: NA; DNA: TGCGCCAGCAGCTTGGGCGGAGATACGCAGTATTTT; CDR3: CASSLGGDTQYF
J: TRBJ2-2; V: TRBV4-2; size: NA; D: TRBD2; DNA: TGTGCCAGCAGCCATGTTCTAGCGGGAGGCGGGGAGCTGTTTTTT; CDR3: CASSHVLAGGGELFF
J: TRBJ1-2; V: TRBV2; size: NA; D: NA; DNA: TGTGCCAGCAGTACGCTTCCGACTATACCCGTGGGCTACACCTTC; CDR3: CASSTLPTIPVGYTF
J: TRBJ1-5; V: TRBV4-3; size: once; D: TRBD1; DNA: TGCGCCAGCAGCCAAGATCGGGACAGGGGGTATCAGCCCCAGCATTTT; CDR3: CASSQDRDRGYQPQHF
J: TRBJ2-2; V: TRBV7-2; size: NA; D: TRBD2; DNA: TGTGCCAGCAGCTTGCGGCGGGAGTGGAACACCGGGGAGCTGTTTTTT; CDR3: CASSLRREWNTGELFF
J: TRBJ1-1; V: TRBV6-5; size: NA; D: TRBD1; DNA: TGTGCCAGCAGTCCCGGGACAGAACACACTGAAGCTTTCTTT; CDR3: CASSPGTEHTEAFF
J: TRBJ2-7; V: TRBV7-9; size: few; D: NA; DNA: TGTGCCAGCAGCTTAGTTGTCGGATCTCGTCCCAACTACGAGCAGTACTTC; CDR3: CASSLVVGSRPNYEQYF
J: TRBJ1-4; V: TRBV11-2; size: NA; D: TRBD1; DNA: TGTGCCAGCAGCTTACCCCGACAGGGGCAAAGGGGGATTAATGAAAAACTGTTTTTT; CDR3: CASSLPRQGQRGINEKLFF
J: TRBJ1-5; V: TRBV30; size: NA; D: NA; DNA: TGTGCCTGGAGTGGGACCGGCGATCAGCCCCAGCATTTT; CDR3: CAWSGTGDQPQHF
J: TRBJ1-4; V: TRBV6-6; size: NA; D: NA; DNA: TGTGCCAGCAGGGACGCGTGGGGTAATGAAAAACTGTTTTTT; CDR3: CASRDAWGNEKLFF
J: TRBJ2-7; V: TRBV6-5; size: NA; D: NA; DNA: TGTGCCTGCCGTCGGGGGCCCACCTACGAGCAGTACTTC; CDR3: CACRRGPTYEQYF
J: TRBJ1-5; V: TRBV19; size: NA; D: NA; DNA: TGTGCCAGTAGTATCGGGGGGGCGCCCTCTCAGCCCCAGCATTTT; CDR3: CASSIGGAPSQPQHF
J: TRBJ2-1; V: TRBV5-1; size: once; D: TRBD2; DNA: TGCGCCAGCAGCTCGGGACTAGGGTACAATGAGCAGTTCTTC; CDR3: CASSSGLGYNEQFF
J: TRBJ2-3; V: TRBV7-9; size: NA; D: TRBD1; DNA: TGTGCCAGCAGCTACCGGGACAGGGTTACAGATACGCAGTATTTT; CDR3: CASSYRDRVTDTQYF
J: TRBJ2-5; V: TRBV2; size: NA; D: TRBD2; DNA: TGTGCCAGCAGTGAAGGGCTTAGCGGGAGTGGAGAGACCCAGTACTTC; CDR3: CASSEGLSGSGETQYF
J: TRBJ2-3; V: TRBV5-4; size: once; D: TRBD2; DNA: TGTGCCAGCAGCTCCCCACGGCGGGAGGGCCATGATACGCAGTATTTT; CDR3: CASSSPRREGHDTQYF
J: TRBJ2-1; V: TRBV6-2/TRBV6-3; size: NA; D: TRBD2; DNA: TGTGCCAGCAGTTTGGGACTAGAAAGGGGGTATGAGCAGTTCTTC; CDR3: CASSLGLERGYEQFF
J: TRBJ1-5; V: TRBV3-1/TRBV3-2; size: NA; D: TRBD1; DNA: TGTGCCAGCAGCCAAGGCCATGGACAGGGAGAGCAGCCCCAGCATTTT; CDR3: CASSQGHGQGEQPQHF
J: TRBJ2-3; V: TRBV9; size: NA; D: NA; DNA: TGTGCCAGCAGCCCGAGCGGCACAGATACGCAGTATTTT; CDR3: CASSPSGTDTQYF
J: TRBJ1-1; V: TRBV6-5; size: NA; D: TRBD1; DNA: TGTGCCAGCAGCTCCGGACAGGCTATGAACACTGAAGCTTTCTTT; CDR3: CASSSGQAMNTEAFF
J: TRBJ2-1; V: TRBV19; size: NA; D: TRBD1; DNA: TGTGCCAGTAGTATATTTTGGGACAGGGGGCACAACTCCTACAATGAGCAGTTCTTC; CDR3: CASSIFWDRGHNSYNEQFF
J: TRBJ2-7; V: TRBV7-9; size: NA; D: TRBD2; DNA: TGTGCCAGCAGCGCCGGGGGGATCGAGCAGTACTTC; CDR3: CASSAGGIEQYF
J: TRBJ1-3; V: TRBV7-9; size: NA; D: NA; DNA: TGTGCCAGCAGCCTCGCCCGGTACTCTGGAAACACCATATATTTT; CDR3: CASSLARYSGNTIYF
J: TRBJ1-2; V: TRBV18; size: NA; D: NA; DNA: TGTGCCAGCTCACCCGAGAACAGGCCGAACTATGGCTACACCTTC; CDR3: CASSPENRPNYGYTF
J: TRBJ2-2; V: TRBV19; size: NA; D: NA; DNA: TGTGCCAGTAGGGCCCAGGGAACCGGGGAGCTGTTTTTT; CDR3: CASRAQGTGELFF
J: TRBJ1-1; V: TRBV27; size: NA; D: TRBD1; DNA: TGTGCCAGCAGTATTACAGGGGTCGCTGAAGCTTTCTTT; CDR3: CASSITGVAEAFF
J: TRBJ1-6; V: TRBV30; size: once; D: NA; DNA: TGTGCCTGGAGCGCAGGGACCTCCATCCACTTT; CDR3: CAWSAGTSIHF
J: TRBJ2-1; V: TRBV27; size: NA; D: NA; DNA: TGTGCCAGCACCACCTCCTACAATGAGCAGTTCTTC; CDR3: CASTTSYNEQFF
J: TRBJ1-1; V: TRBV5-6; size: NA; D: NA; DNA: TGTGCCAGCAGCTTGGATGGAGGGGGGGACACTGAAGCTTTCTTT; CDR3: CASSLDGGGDTEAFF
J: TRBJ1-1; V: TRBV6-5; size: NA; D: NA; DNA: TGTGCCAGCAGTTACTCCGGCGCGAACACTGAAGCTTTCTTT; CDR3: CASSYSGANTEAFF
J: TRBJ1-6; V: TRBV7-2; size: NA; D: TRBD1; DNA: TGTGCCAGCAGCCCCCAGACAGGGGTCCATAATTCACCCCTCCACTTT; CDR3: CASSPQTGVHNSPLHF
J: TRBJ2-7; V: TRBV14; size: NA; D: NA; DNA: TGTGCCAGCAGCCAAGAATATAGCGGACGCTCCTACGAGCAGTACTTC; CDR3: CASSQEYSGRSYEQYF